This TCR beta chain was sequenced for a study of T cells in Graves' hyperthyroidism and ophthalmopathy. The blood was taken when hyperthyroidism was first diagnosed, before any ophthalmopathy symptoms showed up. Amplification of TCR beta CDR3 regions used RNA as the template. During a first-round RT-PCR of the TCR CDR3, the HTBI primer set was used. Using its own MiXCR run on the multiplex PCR reads, TCRdb lists one record per CDR3 protein. The sample gives roughly 260,000 distinct CDR3 sequences, about 14% of which show up once; 10% to 15% is in the top ten. The study, taken as a whole, reports: Expanded thyroid clonotypes (above 0.001) were mostly also found in blood.

This clonotype has a count of ten or more. Its antigen is still unknown. This TCR was sampled from a woman aged 40-49 years with Graves' hyperthyroidism that later progressed to Graves' ophthalmopathy. Sequencing was performed on blood.

CDR3 sequence reads: CAISESRLAGGGVGTDTQYF. The CDR3 DNA reads as TGTGCCATCAGTGAGTCGCGACTAGCGGGAGGAGGGGTTGGCACAGATACGCAGTATTTT. The chain couples TRBV10-3 to TRBJ2-3, with TRBD2 matching over 13 bases. The V segment lost 0 bases and the J segment 1 base; nucleotides outside the gene matches: 10. Germline lookup yields CDR1 ENHRY and CDR2 SYGVKD. The CDR3 is 20 amino acids.